These 16 T cell receptor beta chains were sequenced from one sample in a study of CD4 T cells in relation to SARS-CoV-2 and coronaviruses. CD4+ T cells from unexposed donors were obtained before the COVID-19 pandemic (2011-2018). After nine to ten days of culture, CD4+ T cells were isolated. Clones were read by immunoSEQ multiplex PCR, and TCRdb kept only the in-frame ones, dropping some. The table records 18,000 or so clones, 70% to 85% of them present only once. These receptors have no identified antigens. The sample was CD4+ T cells from PBMCs, cultured in vitro. Receptors originate from a human donor in good health.

This rearrangement joins TRBV6-5 to TRBJ2-1; 9 bases are shared with TRBD2. Germline CDR1 MNHEY, CDR2 SVGAGI. This CDR3 spans 14 amino acids. The junction had 4 bases not matched to a gene; V was cut back by 4 bases and J by 6 bases. The chain's CDR3 is CASSLGLAGNEQFF. The CDR3 DNA is TGTGCCAGCAGTTTGGGACTAGCCGGCAATGAGCAGTTCTTC.

The chain uses TRBV5-1 and TRBJ2-4, with D possibly called TRBD1 or TRBD2 (5 bases each). This CDR3 is built from 15 residues. The germline V gene has CDR1 SGHRS and CDR2 YFSETQ. Trimming took 8 bases from V and 0 from J, leaving 15 bases between them. The CDR3, as DNA: TGCGCCAGGGGAGAGGACACTCGAGCCAAAAACATTCAGTACTTC. Translation gives CARGEDTRAKNIQYF.

The CDR3 here is CASSLDRDPNYGYTF. DNA for the CDR3: TGCGCCAGCAGCTTGGACAGGGATCCTAACTATGGCTACACCTTC. This chain connects TRBV5-1 to TRBJ1-2, with D tentatively TRBD1 (6 bases). Germline CDR1 reads SGHRS; CDR2 reads YFSETQ. V lost 0 bases to trimming and J lost 0 bases, with 9 bases between them. This CDR3 spans 15 amino acids.

With regard to this clone: The germline gene is not matched at one end of the junction; a read error may be the cause. The chain uses TRBV7-8 and TRBJ2-3, with D perhaps TRBD1 or TRBD2 (5 bases each). Germline assignment: CDR1 SGHVS and CDR2 FQNEAQ. This CDR3 contains 13 residues. The CDR3 coding sequence is TGTGCCAGCAGCTTAGGCGTTGAGGGGATCAGCGTTTTT. Its translation: CASSLGVEGISVF. The full variable domain, its missing parts supplied by reference TRBV7-8 and TRBJ2-3, is GAGVSQSPRYKVAKRGQDVALRCDPISGHVSLFWYQQALGQGPEFLTYFQNEAQLDKSGLPSDRFFAERPEGSVSTLKIQRTQQEDSAVYLCASSLGVEGISVFGPGTRLTVL.

J is TRBJ2-2 and V is TRBV29-1, with D possibly called TRBD1 or TRBD2 (5 bases each). This CDR3 has 13 residues. V was trimmed by 6 bases and J by 3 bases, leaving 11 bases between them. In germline, CDR1 is SQVTM, CDR2 ANQGSEA. CDR3 amino acids: CSVARGDTGELFF. The CDR3 DNA follows: TGCAGCGTGGCTAGAGGGGACACCGGGGAGCTGTTTTTT.

This chain connects TRBV10-3 to TRBJ2-6, with D possibly being TRBD1 or TRBD2 (7 bases each). CDR1 and CDR2 (germline): ENHRY, SYGVKD. V lost 4 bases to trimming and J lost 2 bases, with 18 bases between them. The CDR3 runs to 18 residues. The CDR3 loop is CAISGVTGTNAGANVLTF. DNA of the CDR3: TGTGCCATCAGTGGGGTGACAGGGACTAACGCTGGGGCCAACGTCCTGACTTTC.

The chain recombines TRBV30 with TRBJ2-1; TRBD2 might be the D (5 bases). The V gene lost 5 bases and the J gene lost 8 bases, with 16 bases spanning the gap. CDR1 and CDR2 from the germline V gene are GTSNPN and SVGIG (reference sequence). The CDR3 extends over 13 amino acids. CDR3 in DNA: TGTGCCTGGGACCCCCTACGCGGGTATGAGCAGTTCTTC. Its translation is CAWDPLRGYEQFF.

V usage is TRBV5-1 and J usage is TRBJ1-1, with 7 bases matching TRBD1. In germline, CDR1 is SGHRS, CDR2 YFSETQ. J was trimmed by 0 bases and V by 4 bases; bases with no gene match: 6. The CDR3 extends over 15 amino acids. Here the CDR3 reads CASSLTGYMNTEAFF. In DNA form, the CDR3 reads TGCGCCAGCAGCCTGACAGGGTACATGAACACTGAAGCTTTCTTT. Together with reference TRBV5-1 and TRBJ1-1, the CDR3 gives the full variable domain: KAGVTQTPRYLIKTRGQQVTLSCSPISGHRSVSWYQQTPGQGLQFLFEYFSETQRNKGNFPGRFSGRQFSNSRSEMNVSTLELGDSALYLCASSLTGYMNTEAFFGQGTRLTVV.

This rearrangement joins TRBV5-8 to TRBJ2-7; 13 positions agree with TRBD2. Losses at the gene ends were 4 bases for V and 6 bases for J; bases not matched to a gene: 4. Germline CDR1 SGHTS, CDR2 YDEGEE. The CDR3 is 14 residues long. CDR3 DNA: TGTGCCAGCAGCCTCGGACTAGCGGGAGTCGAGCAGTACTTC. Its translation: CASSLGLAGVEQYF.

The chain combines TRBV9 with TRBJ2-3; D is perhaps TRBD2 (6 bases). This CDR3 contains 14 residues. V lost 6 bases and J lost 4, with 15 bases in between. Germline V CDR1 and CDR2: SGDLS, YYNGEE. In nucleotides, the CDR3 is TGTGCCAGCACGTCGGGAGAGGAGGCAGATACGCAGTATTTT. Translated, it gives CASTSGEEADTQYF.

This clone was seen once. The V and J genes are TRBV30 and TRBJ1-1, with a possible D match to TRBD1 (6 bases). V was trimmed by 0 bases and J by 10 bases, leaving 12 bases between them. This CDR3 spans 12 amino acids. The germline V gene has CDR1 GTSNPN and CDR2 SVGIG (reference sequence). As DNA, the CDR3 is TGTGCCTGGAGTGTAAATCGGGGGGCAGCTTTCTTT. It yields the protein CAWSVNRGAAFF. Looking up the rest from reference TRBV30 and TRBJ1-1 gives the full variable domain: SQTIHQWPATLVQPVGSPLSLECTVEGTSNPNLYWYRQAAGRGLQLLFYSVGIGQISSEVPQNLSASRPQDRQFILSSKKLLLSDSGFYLCAWSVNRGAAFFGQGTRLTVV.

The chain combines TRBV6-6 with TRBJ2-3; TRBD2 matches at 11 bases. The J segment lost 3 bases and the V segment lost 6 bases, leaving 5 bases of the junction unmatched. Germline CDR1 reads MNHNY; CDR2 reads SVGAGI (reference sequence). This CDR3 contains 15 residues. The CDR3 bases are TGTGCCAGCAGCACTAGCGGGAGTGGGACAGATACGCAGTATTTT. It is translated as CASSTSGSGTDTQYF.

The chain couples TRBV10-1 to TRBJ2-7; possibly TRBD2 for D (6 bases). Germline CDR1 reads WNHNN; CDR2 reads SYGVQD (reference sequence). Trimming removed 0 bases at V and 2 bases at J, with 8 bases between. The CDR3 totals 14 residues. CDR3 sequence: CASSESGGPYEQYF. CDR3 DNA sequence: TGCGCCAGCAGTGAGTCGGGGGGTCCCTACGAGCAGTACTTC.

This chain links TRBV25-1 with TRBJ2-2; D perhaps matches TRBD2 (5 bases). The CDR3 extends over 15 amino acids. The V and J ends lost 1 base and 1 base respectively, with 7 bases between them. Germline-derived CDR1 and CDR2 are MGHDK and SYGVNS. This chain's CDR3 is CASSESRGNTGELFF. The CDR3 DNA sequence: TGTGCCAGCAGTGAATCACGGGGGAACACCGGGGAGCTGTTTTTT.

The V call is TRBV25-1, the J call TRBJ2-2, with D possibly being TRBD2 (6 bases). With 4 bases removed from V and 7 bases from J, the gap between germline ends came to 13 bases. The CDR3 sequence is 14 residues long. Germline CDR1 is MGHDK and CDR2 is SYGVNS. CDR3 sequence reads: CASSARGDGGELFF. The CDR3 DNA is TGTGCCAGCAGTGCGCGGGGAGACGGCGGGGAGCTGTTTTTT.

In this sample, this clone turned up a few times. The chain carries TRBV4-2 and TRBJ1-6, with D possibly matching TRBD1 (6 bases). Trimming shortened V by 4 bases and J by 10 bases, and 20 bases separated the two germline ends. The CDR3 is made up of 16 amino acids. The V gene's germline CDR1 is LGHNA and CDR2 YNFKEQ. Here the CDR3 DNA reads TGTGCCAGCAGCCTGGCTCGGGGGCAGGGAGCCTCACCCCTCCACTTT. This encodes CASSLARGQGASPLHF.